These T cell receptor beta chains were read from a single sample in a study of Ad26.COV2.S vaccination and SARS-CoV-2 variants. TCRdb's copy holds only in-frame clones and misses some; the assay was immunoSEQ multiplex PCR. The sample carries approximately 400,000 clones, under 90% recorded once. Sequencing used peripheral blood, obtained in a trial of Ad26.COV2.S vaccine versus placebo. These TCRs come from a person between 18 and 65 years old who received the Ad26.COV2.S COVID-19 vaccine or a placebo. CDR3s include the opening cysteine and the closing phenylalanine or tryptophan. The D gene is left open where the match is weak. Clone sizes are given selectively: once, few, many, or a class where the clone is expanded.

J gene: TRBJ1-1; V gene: TRBV4-1; clone size: .; D gene: .; CDR3 DNA: TGCGCCAGCAGACCCGTCGGAGGTAAAGACACTGAAGCTTTCTTT; CDR3 protein: CASRPVGGKDTEAFF
J gene: TRBJ2-1; V gene: TRBV2; clone size: .; D gene: .; CDR3 DNA: TGTGCCAGCGTCCCACAAACCTACAATGAGCAGTTCTTC; CDR3 protein: CASVPQTYNEQFF
J gene: TRBJ2-1; V gene: TRBV7-9; clone size: .; D gene: TRBD1; CDR3 DNA: TGTGCCAGCAGCTTAGCCAGGGGGCTGAATGAGCAGTTCTTC; CDR3 protein: CASSLARGLNEQFF
J gene: TRBJ2-7; V gene: TRBV2; clone size: .; D gene: .; CDR3 DNA: TGTGCCAGCAGTGCCCAGGGGTCCAACGAGCAGTACTTC; CDR3 protein: CASSAQGSNEQYF
J gene: TRBJ2-7; V gene: TRBV3-1/TRBV3-2; clone size: .; D gene: TRBD2; CDR3 DNA: TGTGCCAGCAGCCAAGGCGGGACTAGCGGTTACGAGCAGTACTTC; CDR3 protein: CASSQGGTSGYEQYF
J gene: TRBJ1-2; V gene: TRBV19; clone size: once; D gene: .; CDR3 DNA: TGTGCCAGTAGTATAGGCCTCTCTCGCAACTATGGCTACACCTTC; CDR3 protein: CASSIGLSRNYGYTF
J gene: TRBJ1-1; V gene: TRBV27; clone size: .; D gene: .; CDR3 DNA: TGTGCCAGCAGTTTCTTTTCGGGACACCCGAACACTGAAGCTTTCTTT; CDR3 protein: CASSFFSGHPNTEAFF
J gene: TRBJ1-2; V gene: TRBV2; clone size: .; D gene: .; CDR3 DNA: TGTGCCAGCAGTGTAGCTAACTATGGCTACACCTTC; CDR3 protein: CASSVANYGYTF
J gene: TRBJ2-3; V gene: TRBV4-2; clone size: .; D gene: TRBD2; CDR3 DNA: TGTGCCAGCAGCCAAGAAGGTCTAGCGGGGATTTCCACAGATACGCAGTATTTT; CDR3 protein: CASSQEGLAGISTDTQYF
J gene: TRBJ2-1; V gene: TRBV12-5; clone size: .; D gene: .; CDR3 DNA: TGTGCTAGTGGGAGCCCTGGCGGGTTATACAATGAGCAGTTCTTC; CDR3 protein: CASGSPGGLYNEQFF
J gene: TRBJ2-5; V gene: TRBV7-9; clone size: .; D gene: .; CDR3 DNA: TGTGCCAGCAGCCGGAACCAAGAGACCCAGTACTTC; CDR3 protein: CASSRNQETQYF
J gene: TRBJ1-2; V gene: TRBV4-1; clone size: .; D gene: .; CDR3 DNA: TGCGCCAGCAGCCACCAACCAAGATGGGACTATGGCTACACCTTC; CDR3 protein: CASSHQPRWDYGYTF
J gene: TRBJ2-3; V gene: TRBV7-2; clone size: .; D gene: TRBD2; CDR3 DNA: TGTGCCAGCAGCTTAACTAGCGGGGTTACAGATACGCAGTATTTT; CDR3 protein: CASSLTSGVTDTQYF
J gene: TRBJ1-1; V gene: TRBV14; clone size: .; D gene: TRBD1; CDR3 DNA: TGTGCCAGCAGCCCTGGGAGGGGGCTCGACACTGAAGCTTTCTTT; CDR3 protein: CASSPGRGLDTEAFF
J gene: TRBJ2-1; V gene: TRBV28; clone size: .; D gene: TRBD2; CDR3 DNA: TGTGCCAGCAGGACGGCGGCTAGCGGGAACAATGAGCAGTTCTTC; CDR3 protein: CASRTAASGNNEQFF
J gene: TRBJ1-5; V gene: TRBV5-5; clone size: .; D gene: TRBD1; CDR3 DNA: TGTGCCAGCAGCTTTGCGCCGGGACAGGGAGTAGGGAATCAGCCCCAGCATTTT; CDR3 protein: CASSFAPGQGVGNQPQHF
J gene: TRBJ1-1; V gene: TRBV7-2; clone size: .; D gene: .; CDR3 DNA: TGTGCCAGCAGCCCCCAAGGGTATTTGAACACTGAAGCTTTCTTT; CDR3 protein: CASSPQGYLNTEAFF
J gene: TRBJ2-5; V gene: TRBV7-2; clone size: few; D gene: .; CDR3 DNA: TGTGCCAGCAGCTTAAGGCGTCGACCCCAAGAGACCCAGTACTTC; CDR3 protein: CASSLRRRPQETQYF
J gene: TRBJ1-2; V gene: TRBV6-2/TRBV6-3; clone size: .; D gene: .; CDR3 DNA: TGTGCCAGCAGTTACGGGGGGGTGGATGGCTACACCTTC; CDR3 protein: CASSYGGVDGYTF
J gene: TRBJ1-2; V gene: TRBV19; clone size: .; D gene: .; CDR3 DNA: TGTGCCAGTAGTATATCCCCCGGGGGGCAGAGTGGCTACACCTTC; CDR3 protein: CASSISPGGQSGYTF
J gene: TRBJ2-1; V gene: TRBV6-2/TRBV6-3; clone size: .; D gene: .; CDR3 DNA: TGTGCCAGCAGTCAAATCAACTACAATGAGCAGTTCTTC; CDR3 protein: CASSQINYNEQFF
J gene: TRBJ2-1; V gene: TRBV5-1; clone size: .; D gene: TRBD2; CDR3 DNA: TGCGCCAGCAGCTTGAAACTAGCGGCAACCAATGAGCAGTTCTTC; CDR3 protein: CASSLKLAATNEQFF
J gene: TRBJ2-1; V gene: TRBV4-1; clone size: .; D gene: .; CDR3 DNA: TGCGCCAGCAGCCAAGCTCAGGGTGGGTCGTACAATGAGCAGTTCTTC; CDR3 protein: CASSQAQGGSYNEQFF
J gene: TRBJ1-2; V gene: TRBV2; clone size: .; D gene: .; CDR3 DNA: TGTGCCAGCAGCGAGTACCTTGAGGGGTATAAGGATGGCTACACCTTC; CDR3 protein: CASSEYLEGYKDGYTF
J gene: TRBJ2-5; V gene: TRBV9; clone size: .; D gene: .; CDR3 DNA: TGTGCCAGCAGCGGCCCCTCAGAGACCCAGTACTTC; CDR3 protein: CASSGPSETQYF
J gene: TRBJ2-4; V gene: TRBV7-2; clone size: .; D gene: .; CDR3 DNA: TGTGCCAGCAGCCCGAACGGCGCGGTTCAGTACTTC; CDR3 protein: CASSPNGAVQYF
J gene: TRBJ2-7; V gene: TRBV5-6; clone size: few; D gene: .; CDR3 DNA: TGTGCCAGCAGCTTACGGGGTTCTGAGTACTTC; CDR3 protein: CASSLRGSEYF
J gene: TRBJ2-2; V gene: TRBV7-3; clone size: .; D gene: TRBD1; CDR3 DNA: TGTGCCAGCAGCACTACAGGGGGATTCACCGGGGAGCTGTTTTTT; CDR3 protein: CASSTTGGFTGELFF
J gene: TRBJ2-7; V gene: TRBV7-6; clone size: few; D gene: TRBD1; CDR3 DNA: TGTGCCAGCAGCTTAGAAGTGATGGGGACAGGGTCCTACGAGCAGTACTTC; CDR3 protein: CASSLEVMGTGSYEQYF
J gene: TRBJ2-7; V gene: TRBV7-8; clone size: .; D gene: TRBD2; CDR3 DNA: TGTGCCAGCAGCTTAAGCGGGGGGGCTCTGATGATCTACGAGCAGTACTTC; CDR3 protein: CASSLSGGALMIYEQYF
J gene: TRBJ2-2; V gene: TRBV11-3; clone size: .; D gene: .; CDR3 DNA: TGTGCCAGCAGCTTTAGGGCAGGGAGGAGCGCCGGGGAGCTGTTTTTT; CDR3 protein: CASSFRAGRSAGELFF
J gene: TRBJ1-1; V gene: TRBV29-1; clone size: .; D gene: .; CDR3 DNA: TGCAGCGCCTCGTCCGCGGGCCGGAACACTGAAGCTTTCTTT; CDR3 protein: CSASSAGRNTEAFF
J gene: TRBJ2-5; V gene: TRBV5-6; clone size: .; D gene: TRBD1; CDR3 DNA: TGTGCCAGCAGCTTTTATTCAGGGGGCGGAGAGACCCAGTACTTC; CDR3 protein: CASSFYSGGGETQYF
J gene: TRBJ2-2; V gene: TRBV5-1; clone size: .; D gene: TRBD1; CDR3 DNA: TGCGCCAGCAGCTTAGACAGGGGGCCTGCCGGGGAGCTGTTTTTT; CDR3 protein: CASSLDRGPAGELFF
J gene: TRBJ2-1; V gene: TRBV24-1; clone size: .; D gene: TRBD2; CDR3 DNA: TGTGCCACCGGTTGGACTAGCGGGAGGATTCCAGGTCAGTTCTTC; CDR3 protein: CATGWTSGRIPGQFF
J gene: TRBJ2-3; V gene: TRBV19; clone size: .; D gene: .; CDR3 DNA: TGTGCCAGTAGTATAGATCTCGGCTACCCAAACACAGATACGCAGTATTTT; CDR3 protein: CASSIDLGYPNTDTQYF
J gene: TRBJ1-1; V gene: TRBV5-1; clone size: few; D gene: .; CDR3 DNA: TGCGCCAGCAGCTTCAAAAACAGGGCGGCGGCGAACACTGAAGCTTTCTTT; CDR3 protein: CASSFKNRAAANTEAFF
J gene: TRBJ1-2; V gene: TRBV29-1; clone size: few; D gene: .; CDR3 DNA: TGCAGCGTAGCAACTAAGGGATACTCTAACTATGGCTACACCTTC; CDR3 protein: CSVATKGYSNYGYTF
J gene: TRBJ1-3; V gene: TRBV18; clone size: .; D gene: .; CDR3 DNA: TGTGCCAGCTCATCAGGTCTATACAACACCATATATTTT; CDR3 protein: CASSSGLYNTIYF
J gene: TRBJ1-2; V gene: TRBV7-2; clone size: .; D gene: .; CDR3 DNA: TGTGCCAGCAGCTTAAGGCGGGCCCAGTACTATGGCTACACCTTC; CDR3 protein: CASSLRRAQYYGYTF
J gene: TRBJ1-1; V gene: TRBV27; clone size: .; D gene: .; CDR3 DNA: TGTGCCAGCAGTAGGGGACTAGATTTTGAAGCTTTCTTT; CDR3 protein: CASSRGLDFEAFF
J gene: TRBJ2-2; V gene: TRBV9; clone size: .; D gene: .; CDR3 DNA: TGTGCCAGCAGCGTAGTTACGAACACCGGGGAGCTGTTTTTT; CDR3 protein: CASSVVTNTGELFF
J gene: TRBJ2-7; V gene: TRBV6-5; clone size: once; D gene: .; CDR3 DNA: TGTGCCAGCAGTTATGGCCCCTACGAGCAGTACTTC; CDR3 protein: CASSYGPYEQYF
J gene: TRBJ2-3; V gene: TRBV6-6; clone size: .; D gene: .; CDR3 DNA: TGTGCCAGCAGTGGACCCGCAGATACGCAGTATTTT; CDR3 protein: CASSGPADTQYF
J gene: TRBJ1-1; V gene: TRBV7-2; clone size: once; D gene: .; CDR3 DNA: TGTGCCAGCAGCTTAGGGCAGAGAGGGTTCAAGACTGAAGCTTTCTTT; CDR3 protein: CASSLGQRGFKTEAFF
J gene: TRBJ2-7; V gene: TRBV20-1; clone size: .; D gene: TRBD2; CDR3 DNA: TGCAGTGCTAGTGCCGTACTAGCGGGGGGGACCACACATTTATTAGAGCAGTACTTC; CDR3 protein: CSASAVLAGGTTHLLEQYF
J gene: TRBJ2-1; V gene: TRBV24-1; clone size: .; D gene: .; CDR3 DNA: TGTGCCACCAGTGATTCCTCCGGGAGTGCCTACAATGAGCAGTTCTTC; CDR3 protein: CATSDSSGSAYNEQFF
J gene: TRBJ1-2; V gene: TRBV30; clone size: .; D gene: TRBD1; CDR3 DNA: TGTGCCCGACAGGGTCAGACCGGTGGCTACACCTTC; CDR3 protein: CARQGQTGGYTF
J gene: TRBJ2-7; V gene: TRBV5-1; clone size: once; D gene: .; CDR3 DNA: TGCGCCAGCAGCCGTTCGTGGGGCAGTTCCTACGAGCAGTACTTC; CDR3 protein: CASSRSWGSSYEQYF
J gene: TRBJ1-5; V gene: TRBV7-2; clone size: .; D gene: .; CDR3 DNA: TGTGCCAGCAGCTTAACGGGAAACAATCAGCCCCAGCATTTT; CDR3 protein: CASSLTGNNQPQHF
J gene: TRBJ1-3; V gene: TRBV11-2; clone size: few; D gene: TRBD1; CDR3 DNA: TGTGCCAGCAGCTTTATGGGACAGGGAGGAAACACCATATATTTT; CDR3 protein: CASSFMGQGGNTIYF